This TCR beta chain came from a study of T cell changes during pregnancy in multiple sclerosis (dated by TCRdb to about 2019). A note on the overall study: In women with multiple sclerosis, the researchers looked at how the T cell repertoire shifted as pregnancy progressed.

Inclusive of the bounding cysteine and phenylalanine, the CDR3 is 11 residues long. The entry retains the CDR3 DNA only, 33 bases that are in frame from base 1. The trim is 0 bases for V and 7 bases for J, with a gap of 6 bases between the germline ends. CDR1 and CDR2, per the germline V gene (reference sequence), are DFQATT and SNEGSKA. Comments on this clone: Its cognate antigen has yet to be identified. No per-base quality is available; no much larger clone lies one base away.

Receptor libraries were prepared by the immunoSEQ multiplex PCR assay. TCRdb limited this immuneACCESS table to in-frame rearrangements with V and J called. A share of clones is missing; checked studies link under half to unresolved V genes, and the rest is unexplained. This sample lists over 70,000 clones; less than 95% were detected once. The ten largest make up under 2% of the sample. In this chain, TRBV20-1 is recombined with TRBJ2-5; there is no confident call for the D gene. The receptor was derived from a female donor in good health, enrolled as a control in a pregnancy study. Sequences were derived from peripheral blood, sampled in the first trimester of pregnancy. The CDR3 corresponds to CSARDRGTQYF. In nucleotide form, the sequence is TGCAGTGCTAGAGATCGAGGGACCCAGTACTTC.